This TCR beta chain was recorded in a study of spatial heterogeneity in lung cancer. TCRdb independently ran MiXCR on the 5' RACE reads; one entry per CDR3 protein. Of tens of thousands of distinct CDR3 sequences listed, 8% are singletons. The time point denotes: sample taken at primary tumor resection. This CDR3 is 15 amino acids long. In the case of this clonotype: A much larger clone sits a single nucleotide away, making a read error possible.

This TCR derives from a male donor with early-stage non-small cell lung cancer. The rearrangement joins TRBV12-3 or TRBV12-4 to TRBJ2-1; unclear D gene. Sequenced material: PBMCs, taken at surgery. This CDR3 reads CASSLSNSPYDEQFF. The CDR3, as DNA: TGTGCCAGCAGCCTAAGTAATTCTCCCTACGATGAGCAGTTCTTC.